One sample yielded the 18 T cell receptor beta chains listed below, sequenced in a study of cytomegalovirus exposure and HLA in healthy donors. The PCR was carried out with 60 Vbeta primers and 13 Jbeta primers. Sequencing used immunoSEQ multiplex PCR; TCRdb keeps in-frame clones, though not all of them. The sample comprises over 85,000 clones, less than 85% of which are singletons, and roughly 13% rests with the top ten. Sequencing used PBMCs. All receptors derive from a man between 25 and 39 years old in good health and CMV-seropositive.

The chain joins TRBV28 to TRBJ1-2, with TRBD1 identical over 8 bases. V lost 2 bases to trimming and J lost 10 bases; unmatched junction nucleotides: 9. CDR3 size: 14 residues. Germline values: CDR1 MDHEN, CDR2 SYDVKM. The CDR3 reads CASSLARRGRDYTF. Written as DNA, the CDR3 is TGTGCCAGCAGTTTAGCCCGCAGGGGGCGCGACTACACCTTC.

This clone was counted a few times. This chain uses TRBV9 with TRBJ2-7; 7 nucleotides match TRBD2. This CDR3 is built from 14 residues. Germline V gives CDR1 SGDLS, CDR2 YYNGEE. V was pared by 0 bases and J by 4 bases, with 4 bases of the junction left unmatched. The CDR3 here is CASSVDLGGYEQYF. The CDR3 region has the DNA TGTGCCAGCAGCGTAGACCTGGGAGGGTACGAGCAGTACTTC.

The chain recombines TRBV6-6 with TRBJ1-5; weak D call: TRBD1 (5 bases). Per germline, CDR1 MNHNY and CDR2 SVGAGI (reference sequence). The V and J ends lost 6 bases and 1 base respectively, with 10 bases between them. CDR3 length: 14 amino acids. CDR3 DNA: TGTGCCAGCAGCGCCGGGGGGAGCAATCAGCCCCAGCATTTT. Its translation is CASSAGGSNQPQHF.

V usage is TRBV27 and J usage is TRBJ2-7, with 11 bases that match TRBD2. Germline CDR1 is MNHEY and CDR2 is SMNVEV (reference sequence). There are 15 residues in the CDR3. V was pared by 2 bases and J by 2 bases, with 2 bases of the junction left unmatched. The CDR3 reads CASSLGSGGAYEQYF. CDR3 nucleotide sequence: TGTGCCAGCAGTTTAGGTAGCGGGGGGGCCTACGAGCAGTACTTC.

J is TRBJ2-1 and V is TRBV27, with 13 bases fitting TRBD2. The length of the CDR3 is 14 residues. Germline V gives CDR1 MNHEY, CDR2 SMNVEV (reference sequence). V shed 7 bases, J shed 8 bases, and the junction held 5 bases outside the gene matches. CDR3 in DNA: TGTGCCAGCAAAACTAGCGGGGGGGCCTATGAGCAGTTCTTC. It specifies CASKTSGGAYEQFF.

This clone was counted only a few times. The chain links TRBV18 to TRBJ2-1, with 7 bases identical to TRBD2. Germline loops: CDR1 KGHSH, CDR2 LQKENI. The CDR3 runs 14 residues. Losses at the gene ends were 4 bases for V and 2 bases for J; bases not matched to a gene: 2. The CDR3 bases are TGTGCCAGCTCACGCGGGGGACCCTACAATGAGCAGTTCTTC. Its translation is CASSRGGPYNEQFF.

The V call is TRBV19, the J call TRBJ2-4; 7 nucleotides agree with TRBD1. Germline loops: CDR1 LNHDA, CDR2 SQIVND (reference sequence). Germline trimming cut 1 base from V and 1 base from J; bases unmatched to any gene: 7. The CDR3 totals 17 residues. The CDR3 reads CASSIGSLQGAKNIQYF. The CDR3 region has the DNA TGTGCCAGTAGTATAGGGTCACTACAGGGGGCCAAAAACATTCAGTACTTC. Full variable domain (rest looked up from reference TRBV19 and TRBJ2-4): DGGITQSPKYLFRKEGQNVTLSCEQNLNHDAMYWYRQDPGQGLRLIYYSQIVNDFQKGDIAEGYSVSREKKESFPLTVTSAQKNPTAFYLCASSIGSLQGAKNIQYFGAGTRLSVL.

This sequence joins TRBV6-5 and TRBJ1-2, with 7 bases identical to TRBD1. This CDR3 region has 14 residues. The germline V gene encodes CDR1 MNHEY and CDR2 SVGAGI. J lost 3 bases, V lost 2 bases, and 3 bases had no gene match. CDR3 sequence reads: CASSYLTGDYGYTF. CDR3 bases: TGTGCCAGCAGTTACCTTACAGGGGACTATGGCTACACCTTC.

The DNA for the CDR3 is TGTGCCAGCAGTAACGGCAGGCCAGAATCACCCCTCCACTTT. It codes for CASSNGRPESPLHF. The J gene is TRBJ1-6, the V gene TRBV9; D is unclear. CDR1 SGDLS and CDR2 YYNGEE come from the germline V gene. Trimming removed 5 bases at V and 10 bases at J, with 16 bases between. The CDR3 extends over 14 amino acids.

The chain links TRBV6-1 to TRBJ2-7, with 11 bases aligning to TRBD1. Germline V CDR1 and CDR2: MNHNS, SASEGT. V trimming: 11 bases; J trimming: 4 bases; junction bases outside the gene matches: 10. This CDR3 has 14 residues. This chain's CDR3 is CAGGFGQGAYEQYF. DNA of the CDR3: TGTGCCGGCGGTTTTGGACAGGGGGCTTACGAGCAGTACTTC.

The chain couples TRBV7-8 to TRBJ1-1; possible D gene TRBD1, 6 bases. CDR3 length: 16 residues. Germline V gene sequence: CDR1 SGHVS, CDR2 FQNEAQ. V dropped 1 base and J dropped 1 base, with 13 bases sitting between them. The CDR3 reads CASSLVWGRGNTEAFF. The CDR3, as DNA: TGTGCCAGCAGCTTAGTATGGGGCAGGGGGAACACTGAAGCTTTCTTT.

In nucleotides, the CDR3 is TGTGCCTGGAGTGTTGGCGGGAGCACAGATACGCAGTATTTT. Protein product: CAWSVGGSTDTQYF. The chain recombines TRBV30 with TRBJ2-3; tentative D call: TRBD2 (5 bases). CDR1 and CDR2 (germline): GTSNPN, SVGIG (reference sequence). Trimming shortened V by 0 bases and J by 0 bases, and 7 bases separated the two germline ends. This CDR3 contains 14 residues.

CDR3 in DNA: TGTGCCAGCAGCCAGGGGACTAGCGGGGGTCCATCATCCTACAATGAGCAGTTCTTC. Translating gives CASSQGTSGGPSSYNEQFF. The genes are TRBV14 and TRBJ2-1; TRBD2 matches 14 bases. The germline CDR1 and CDR2 sequences are SGHDN and FVKESK. The trim removed 3 bases at V and 1 base at J, leaving 8 bases unmatched. This CDR3 is built from 19 residues.

This clone occurred a few times. The gene calls are TRBV10-2 and TRBJ2-5; maybe TRBD2 (5 bases). V was clipped by 6 bases and J by 3 bases, with 11 bases between them. The V gene's germline CDR1 is WSHSY and CDR2 SAAADI. The CDR3 has 13 amino acids. This chain's CDR3 is CASSALGEETQYF. CDR3 DNA sequence: TGCGCCAGCAGCGCTCTCGGGGAAGAGACCCAGTACTTC.

The chain carries TRBV2 and TRBJ2-5; TRBD2 aligns across 7 bases. The germline gives CDR1 SNHLY, CDR2 FYNNEI. This CDR3 is built from 14 residues. Trimming took 7 bases from V and 5 from J; bases not matched to a gene: 10. CDR3 bases: TGTGCCAGCATCAGAAAGGCGGGGGTCGAGACCCAGTACTTC. It specifies CASIRKAGVETQYF.

The chain couples TRBV4-1 to TRBJ1-2; the D is unclear. The CDR3 consists of 14 residues. Germline V gives CDR1 MGHRA, CDR2 YSYEKL. V was shortened by 4 bases and J by 2 bases, with 11 bases between the two germline ends. This chain's CDR3 is CASSPERENYGYTF. In DNA form, the CDR3 reads TGCGCCAGCAGCCCTGAACGGGAGAACTATGGCTACACCTTC.

The CDR3 DNA is TGTGCCAGCAACCGAAACAGGGGAACCCAGTACTTC. This gives the protein CASNRNRGTQYF. The gene calls are TRBV6-1 and TRBJ2-5, with 7 bases aligning to TRBD1. Germline assignment: CDR1 MNHNS and CDR2 SASEGT. The CDR3 runs 12 residues. J lost 8 bases, V lost 7 bases, and 7 bases had no gene match.

The chain recombines TRBV30 with TRBJ1-2; 7 nucleotides agree with TRBD1. The CDR3 is 15 residues long. Unmatched junction bases numbered 12, after V lost 3 bases and J lost 5 bases. Germline CDR1 GTSNPN, CDR2 SVGIG (reference sequence). In DNA form, the CDR3 reads TGTGCCTGGAGGGTCCGTACAGGGGCGACTTATGGCTACACCTTC. Its protein is CAWRVRTGATYGYTF.